A selection of T cell receptor beta chains follows, all from one sample in a study of blood T cells in healthy people across ages. TCRdb independently ran MiXCR on the 5' RACE reads; one entry per CDR3 protein. Found here are hundreds of thousands of distinct CDR3 sequences, more than 40% of them singletons; the top ten hold roughly 30%. Sequencing used blood. Source of these receptors: a woman aged 55-75 years in good health. The CDR3 runs from the conserved cysteine through the conserved F or W. Each record gives: CDR3 protein, CDR3 DNA, clone size, D gene, V gene, J gene. D genes are given only for firm matches. The size of a clone is reported for some rows only, either as once, few or many, or as a class for expanded clones.

cdr3_aa: CASSLEASGVSSYEQYF
cdr3_nt: TGTGCCAGCAGCTTGGAGGCTAGCGGGGTAAGCTCCTACGAGCAGTACTTC
clone_size: few
d_call: TRBD2
v_call: TRBV5-5
j_call: TRBJ2-7

cdr3_aa: CASSLQGGYGYTF
cdr3_nt: TGTGCCAGCAGCTTACAGGGGGGGTATGGCTACACCTTC
clone_size: many
d_call: TRBD1
v_call: TRBV7-6
j_call: TRBJ1-2

cdr3_aa: CASSYSGRENQPQHF
cdr3_nt: TGTGCCAGCAGTTACTCGGGCAGGGAAAATCAGCCCCAGCATTTT
clone_size: .
d_call: .
v_call: TRBV6-5
j_call: TRBJ1-5

cdr3_aa: CASTHSGSLGEQYF
cdr3_nt: TGTGCCAGCACCCATAGCGGGAGTTTGGGCGAGCAGTACTTC
clone_size: .
d_call: TRBD2
v_call: TRBV28
j_call: TRBJ2-7

cdr3_aa: CASSPDHTSSYNEQFF
cdr3_nt: TGTGCCAGCAGCCCAGACCACACGAGCTCCTACAATGAGCAGTTCTTC
clone_size: .
d_call: .
v_call: TRBV3-1
j_call: TRBJ2-1

cdr3_aa: CASSLSIRAEAFF
cdr3_nt: TGTGCCAGCAGCTTAAGTATTCGGGCTGAAGCTTTCTTT
clone_size: .
d_call: .
v_call: TRBV7-3
j_call: TRBJ1-1

cdr3_aa: CASSLDLRGLTRETQYF
cdr3_nt: TGTGCCAGCAGCTTAGATTTACGGGGGCTGACCCGAGAGACCCAGTACTTC
clone_size: .
d_call: .
v_call: TRBV11-2
j_call: TRBJ2-5

cdr3_aa: CASSSGLLSDTEAFF
cdr3_nt: TGTGCCAGCAGCTCCGGCCTTTTGTCGGACACTGAAGCTTTCTTT
clone_size: .
d_call: .
v_call: TRBV7-9
j_call: TRBJ1-1

cdr3_aa: CASSQEDTTYNEQFF
cdr3_nt: TGCGCCAGCAGCCAAGAGGATACAACCTACAATGAGCAGTTCTTC
clone_size: .
d_call: .
v_call: TRBV4-1
j_call: TRBJ2-1

cdr3_aa: CASSSTTWETQYF
cdr3_nt: TGTGCCAGCAGTTCCACCACTTGGGAGACCCAGTACTTC
clone_size: few
d_call: .
v_call: TRBV28
j_call: TRBJ2-5

cdr3_aa: CASSQDTSLVDSLVRGANVLTF
cdr3_nt: TGCGCCAGCAGCCAAGATACATCGCTCGTGGACAGTTTAGTTCGTGGGGCCAACGTCCTGACTTTC
clone_size: few
d_call: .
v_call: TRBV4-3
j_call: TRBJ2-6

cdr3_aa: CASSRPHLPGTAKNIQYF
cdr3_nt: TGTGCCAGCAGTCGCCCCCACTTACCAGGGACAGCCAAAAACATTCAGTACTTC
clone_size: few
d_call: .
v_call: TRBV6-1
j_call: TRBJ2-4

cdr3_aa: CASSFRVFNEQYF
cdr3_nt: TGTGCCAGCAGTTTTAGGGTTTTTAACGAGCAGTACTTC
clone_size: .
d_call: .
v_call: TRBV28
j_call: TRBJ2-7

cdr3_aa: CASNPGGGQSYTEAFF
cdr3_nt: TGTGCCAGCAATCCGGGGGGGGGACAGTCATACACTGAAGCTTTCTTT
clone_size: .
d_call: TRBD1
v_call: TRBV28
j_call: TRBJ1-1

cdr3_aa: CASSYSIVAGGYEQYF
cdr3_nt: TGTGCCAGCAGTTACTCGATCGTAGCGGGAGGCTACGAGCAGTACTTC
clone_size: .
d_call: TRBD2
v_call: TRBV6-2/TRBV6-3
j_call: TRBJ2-7

cdr3_aa: CATSDWVKDEQYF
cdr3_nt: TGTGCCACCAGTGATTGGGTTAAGGACGAGCAGTACTTC
clone_size: few
d_call: .
v_call: TRBV24-1
j_call: TRBJ2-7

cdr3_aa: CSAPGIDSYEQYF
cdr3_nt: TGCAGTGCACCAGGGATTGACTCCTACGAGCAGTACTTC
clone_size: few
d_call: .
v_call: TRBV20-1
j_call: TRBJ2-7

cdr3_aa: CAGSREGFTGELFF
cdr3_nt: TGCGCCGGCTCGCGAGAGGGTTTCACCGGGGAGCTGTTTTTT
clone_size: .
d_call: .
v_call: TRBV4-3
j_call: TRBJ2-2

cdr3_aa: CASSLANGWEQYF
cdr3_nt: TGTGCCAGCAGCTTAGCAAATGGTTGGGAGCAGTACTTC
clone_size: .
d_call: .
v_call: TRBV7-6
j_call: TRBJ2-7

cdr3_aa: CSARAQGAGGPGTYNEQFF
cdr3_nt: TGCAGTGCTAGAGCCCAGGGAGCGGGAGGGCCAGGAACCTACAATGAGCAGTTCTTC
clone_size: .
d_call: TRBD2
v_call: TRBV20-1
j_call: TRBJ2-1

cdr3_aa: CASSEGDMRAQYF
cdr3_nt: TGTGCCAGCAGCGAGGGGGACATGAGGGCCCAGTACTTC
clone_size: .
d_call: .
v_call: TRBV11-2
j_call: TRBJ2-5

cdr3_aa: CASSYPDRRDNEQFF
cdr3_nt: TGTGCCAGCAGTTACCCGGACAGGAGGGACAATGAGCAGTTCTTC
clone_size: .
d_call: .
v_call: TRBV6-6
j_call: TRBJ2-1

cdr3_aa: CASSEGTRGTDTQYF
cdr3_nt: TGTGCCAGCAGTGAAGGGACAAGGGGTACAGATACGCAGTATTTT
clone_size: .
d_call: .
v_call: TRBV2
j_call: TRBJ2-3

cdr3_aa: CASSQVGNTGELFF
cdr3_nt: TGCGCCAGCAGCCAAGTAGGGAACACCGGGGAGCTGTTTTTT
clone_size: once
d_call: .
v_call: TRBV4-1
j_call: TRBJ2-2

cdr3_aa: CASRRDKSTDTQYF
cdr3_nt: TGCGCCAGCAGACGGGACAAGAGCACAGATACGCAGTATTTT
clone_size: few
d_call: .
v_call: TRBV5-1
j_call: TRBJ2-3

cdr3_aa: CASSQDTSGHYSEQFF
cdr3_nt: TGTGCCAGCAGCCAAGATACTAGCGGCCACTACAGTGAGCAGTTCTTC
clone_size: .
d_call: TRBD2
v_call: TRBV4-2
j_call: TRBJ2-1

cdr3_aa: CASSLRDRNEQFF
cdr3_nt: TGTGCCAGCAGCCTACGGGACAGAAATGAGCAGTTCTTC
clone_size: .
d_call: TRBD1
v_call: TRBV9
j_call: TRBJ2-1

cdr3_aa: CSASETSTKQYF
cdr3_nt: TGCAGTGCTAGCGAGACTAGTACAAAGCAGTACTTC
clone_size: .
d_call: .
v_call: TRBV20-1
j_call: TRBJ2-7

cdr3_aa: CASSLGPGTGNEQFF
cdr3_nt: TGTGCCAGCAGCTTAGGGCCGGGGACCGGCAATGAGCAGTTCTTC
clone_size: few
d_call: .
v_call: TRBV7-2
j_call: TRBJ2-1

cdr3_aa: CASSLGQTPSTDTQYF
cdr3_nt: TGTGCCAGCAGCTTAGGACAGACCCCCTCAACAGATACGCAGTATTTT
clone_size: few
d_call: .
v_call: TRBV7-2
j_call: TRBJ2-3

cdr3_aa: CASRNLRGGANYGYTF
cdr3_nt: TGCGCCAGCAGGAACCTCCGCGGCGGAGCTAACTATGGCTACACCTTC
clone_size: .
d_call: .
v_call: TRBV5-1
j_call: TRBJ1-2

cdr3_aa: CASSSGGYTEAFF
cdr3_nt: TGCGCCAGCAGCTCGGGAGGCTACACTGAAGCTTTCTTT
clone_size: .
d_call: .
v_call: TRBV5-1
j_call: TRBJ1-1

cdr3_aa: CASSQYPGTVATNEKLFF
cdr3_nt: TGTGCCAGCAGTCAATACCCCGGGACAGTAGCAACTAATGAAAAACTGTTTTTT
clone_size: few
d_call: TRBD1
v_call: TRBV12-3/TRBV12-4
j_call: TRBJ1-4

cdr3_aa: CASSQEAGPYNEQFF
cdr3_nt: TGTGCCAGCAGCCAAGAGGCAGGCCCTTACAATGAGCAGTTCTTC
clone_size: few
d_call: .
v_call: TRBV4-2
j_call: TRBJ2-1

cdr3_aa: CASSLLVGQGRLEQYF
cdr3_nt: TGTGCCAGCAGCTTATTGGTAGGACAGGGTCGCCTCGAGCAGTACTTC
clone_size: .
d_call: TRBD1
v_call: TRBV7-9
j_call: TRBJ2-7

cdr3_aa: CASSDSPGTTDTQYF
cdr3_nt: TGTGCCAGCAGTGACTCTCCAGGGACTACAGATACGCAGTATTTT
clone_size: once
d_call: .
v_call: TRBV6-4
j_call: TRBJ2-3

cdr3_aa: CASRSGANEQFF
cdr3_nt: TGTGCCAGCAGATCCGGGGCCAATGAGCAGTTCTTC
clone_size: once
d_call: .
v_call: TRBV6-5
j_call: TRBJ2-1

cdr3_aa: CASSFGSSFTDTQYF
cdr3_nt: TGCGCCAGCAGCTTCGGGTCATCTTTCACAGATACGCAGTATTTT
clone_size: .
d_call: .
v_call: TRBV5-1
j_call: TRBJ2-3

cdr3_aa: CSARDPAGSSFEQYF
cdr3_nt: TGCAGTGCTAGAGATCCGGCAGGGTCATCTTTCGAGCAGTACTTC
clone_size: .
d_call: .
v_call: TRBV20-1
j_call: TRBJ2-7

cdr3_aa: CSARGQRPFTDTQYF
cdr3_nt: TGCAGTGCTAGAGGCCAGCGGCCCTTCACAGATACGCAGTATTTT
clone_size: .
d_call: .
v_call: TRBV20-1
j_call: TRBJ2-3

cdr3_aa: CASSQEYRDYEQYF
cdr3_nt: TGTGCCAGCAGCCAAGAGTACAGGGACTACGAGCAGTACTTC
clone_size: few
d_call: .
v_call: TRBV4-2
j_call: TRBJ2-7

cdr3_aa: CASSQTQDRVFF
cdr3_nt: TGTGCCAGCAGTCAAACGCAGGACAGGGTATTCTTC
clone_size: once
d_call: TRBD1
v_call: TRBV6-2/TRBV6-3
j_call: TRBJ2-1

cdr3_aa: CASSLGTGASYEQYF
cdr3_nt: TGTGCCAGCAGCTTAGGGACAGGGGCCTCCTACGAGCAGTACTTC
clone_size: few
d_call: TRBD1
v_call: TRBV7-2
j_call: TRBJ2-7

cdr3_aa: CSVVPGGSVSSYEQYF
cdr3_nt: TGCAGCGTCGTTCCCGGTGGGAGCGTGAGCTCCTACGAGCAGTACTTC
clone_size: .
d_call: .
v_call: TRBV29-1
j_call: TRBJ2-7

cdr3_aa: CASSTGSRGAYNEQFF
cdr3_nt: TGTGCCAGCAGCACAGGGTCTAGGGGGGCCTACAATGAGCAGTTCTTC
clone_size: few
d_call: .
v_call: TRBV7-2
j_call: TRBJ2-1

cdr3_aa: CASRYIRAGYNEQFF
cdr3_nt: TGTGCCAGCAGATATATCCGAGCTGGCTACAATGAGCAGTTCTTC
clone_size: .
d_call: .
v_call: TRBV6-5
j_call: TRBJ2-1

cdr3_aa: CASRKDRGNEQFF
cdr3_nt: TGTGCCAGCAGAAAGGACAGGGGAAATGAGCAGTTCTTC
clone_size: .
d_call: TRBD1
v_call: TRBV6-2/TRBV6-3
j_call: TRBJ2-1

cdr3_aa: CASSLSAGQPQHF
cdr3_nt: TGTGCCAGCAGCTTAAGTGCAGGTCAGCCCCAGCATTTT
clone_size: once
d_call: .
v_call: TRBV7-3
j_call: TRBJ1-5

cdr3_aa: CASSPTWKETQYF
cdr3_nt: TGTGCCAGCAGCCCCACCTGGAAGGAGACCCAGTACTTC
clone_size: .
d_call: .
v_call: TRBV7-3
j_call: TRBJ2-5

cdr3_aa: CASSHSSHLSYEQYF
cdr3_nt: TGTGCCAGCAGCCACTCGAGCCACCTCTCCTACGAGCAGTACTTC
clone_size: few
d_call: .
v_call: TRBV3-1
j_call: TRBJ2-7

cdr3_aa: CASSLVRGLRTPSTDTQYF
cdr3_nt: TGTGCCAGCAGCTTAGTTAGGGGTTTGCGGACTCCTAGCACAGATACGCAGTATTTT
clone_size: .
d_call: .
v_call: TRBV7-2
j_call: TRBJ2-3

cdr3_aa: CSVESPGQGAINEQFF
cdr3_nt: TGCAGCGTTGAATCCCCGGGGCAGGGGGCTATCAATGAGCAGTTCTTC
clone_size: .
d_call: TRBD1
v_call: TRBV29-1
j_call: TRBJ2-1

cdr3_aa: CASSVDPGLAEGEQFF
cdr3_nt: TGTGCCAGCAGCGTAGACCCGGGACTAGCGGAGGGTGAGCAGTTCTTC
clone_size: .
d_call: TRBD2
v_call: TRBV9
j_call: TRBJ2-1

cdr3_aa: CASSLLGQGIGEQFF
cdr3_nt: TGTGCCAGCAGTTTATTGGGACAGGGAATCGGTGAGCAGTTCTTC
clone_size: .
d_call: TRBD1
v_call: TRBV28
j_call: TRBJ2-1

cdr3_aa: CASTQGARDEQFF
cdr3_nt: TGTGCCAGCACCCAGGGGGCGCGGGATGAGCAGTTCTTC
clone_size: .
d_call: TRBD1
v_call: TRBV14
j_call: TRBJ2-1

cdr3_aa: CASSLRQGQEKLFF
cdr3_nt: TGTGCCAGCAGCTTACGACAGGGTCAGGAAAAACTGTTTTTT
clone_size: few
d_call: TRBD1
v_call: TRBV7-2
j_call: TRBJ1-4

cdr3_aa: CSVTGGSSFGSGNTIYF
cdr3_nt: TGCAGCGTCACAGGGGGCTCATCTTTCGGGTCTGGAAACACCATATATTTT
clone_size: few
d_call: TRBD1
v_call: TRBV29-1
j_call: TRBJ1-3

cdr3_aa: CSVVGRAGYNEQYF
cdr3_nt: TGCAGCGTTGTAGGACGAGCGGGATACAATGAGCAGTACTTC
clone_size: .
d_call: TRBD2
v_call: TRBV29-1
j_call: TRBJ2-7